Below, 17 T cell receptor beta chains from the same sample are listed, as sequenced in a study of blood T cell repertoires in COVID-19. Profiled with immunoSEQ multiplex PCR; TCRdb holds only in-frame clones, not every one. Seen here are 200,000 or so clones, around four fifths observed once, and the top ten hold 20%. Sequencing was done on a sample of peripheral blood. Source of these receptors: a human donor in a cohort sampled during active COVID-19.

The J gene is TRBJ2-6, the V gene TRBV6-2 or TRBV6-3; maybe TRBD2 (6 bases). V lost 5 bases, J lost 0 bases, and 11 bases lay in between. The V gene's germline CDR1 is MNHEY and CDR2 SVGEGT. This CDR3 region has 16 residues. The CDR3 sequence: CASSDGRHSGANVLTF. CDR3 DNA: TGTGCCAGCAGTGACGGGAGACACTCTGGGGCCAACGTCCTGACTTTC.

The V gene is TRBV4-1, the J gene TRBJ2-2; D is perhaps TRBD1 (7 bases). Germline V CDR1 and CDR2: MGHRA, YSYEKL. The CDR3 has 16 amino acids. Trimming removed 1 base from V and 4 bases from J, with 13 bases in between. The CDR3 is CASSQGGTVGTGELFF. CDR3 sequence (DNA): TGCGCCAGCAGCCAAGGCGGGACAGTGGGCACCGGGGAGCTGTTTTTT.

The chain employs TRBV5-1 and TRBJ2-1; 7 bases fit TRBD2. There are 15 residues in the CDR3. Germline V gene data show CDR1 as SGHRS and CDR2 as YFSETQ. Trimming cost V 4 bases and J 6 bases; bases outside gene matches: 10. CDR3 nucleotide sequence: TGCGCCAGCAGCGATCGGGAGGCGTTAGGCAATGAGCAGTTCTTC. It translates to CASSDREALGNEQFF.

The CDR3 DNA follows: TGTGCCAGCACAGGGTCGACAGATACGCAGTATTTT. This translates into CASTGSTDTQYF. The chain carries TRBV19 and TRBJ2-3; tentative D call: TRBD1 (6 bases). CDR3 length: 12 amino acids. Trimming took 9 bases from V and 3 from J, leaving 10 bases between them. CDR1 is LNHDA, CDR2 SQIVND, per germline (reference sequence).

This chain uses TRBV5-5 with TRBJ1-5; D is unclear. Trimming left V 0 bases short and J 7 bases short, with 8 bases between. The CDR3 has 13 residues. Per germline, CDR1 SGHKS and CDR2 YYEKEE (reference sequence). This chain's CDR3 is CASSLVGPQPQHF. DNA of the CDR3: TGTGCCAGCAGCTTGGTCGGTCCCCAGCCCCAGCATTTT.

In this sample, this clone turned up once. The chain carries TRBV3-1 (or the pseudogene TRBV3-2) and TRBJ1-6, with D maybe TRBD1 (5 bases). With 1 base removed from V and 9 bases from J, the gap between germline ends came to 13 bases. There are 15 residues in the CDR3. Germline V gives CDR1 LGHDT, CDR2 YNNKEL (reference sequence). The DNA of the CDR3 is TGTGCCAGCAGCCAAGGGGGGACCGGGGGTTCACCCCTCCACTTT. Its protein is CASSQGGTGGSPLHF.

J is TRBJ2-3 and V is TRBV5-5, with 8 bases matching TRBD2. The CDR3 extends over 15 amino acids. In germline, CDR1 is SGHKS, CDR2 YYEKEE (reference sequence). Trimming at V came to 0 bases and at J to 2 bases, leaving 2 bases not matched to a gene. The CDR3 bases are TGTGCCAGCAGCTTGGATGGACTAGCCACAGATACGCAGTATTTT. It encodes CASSLDGLATDTQYF.

As regards this clone: This sample also contains other DNA sequences that code for the same CDR3. The chain recombines TRBV5-5 with TRBJ1-1, with D unclear. The germline V gene has CDR1 SGHKS and CDR2 YYEKEE (reference sequence). V was cut by 2 bases and J by 2 bases, with 7 bases left in between. This CDR3 has 13 residues. DNA of the CDR3: TGTGCCAGCAGCTTACGACTAAACACTGAAGCTTTCTTT. Translated, it gives CASSLRLNTEAFF.

The rearrangement joins TRBV27 to TRBJ2-3, with TRBD2 identical over 11 bases. The CDR3 spans 20 residues. The V gene's germline CDR1 is MNHEY and CDR2 SMNVEV (reference sequence). Trimming cost V 3 bases and J 1 base; bases outside gene matches: 15. The CDR3 DNA sequence: TGTGCCAGCAGTTTCGGATCCATCCCTAGCGGGAGGTTTCGCACAGATACGCAGTATTTT. This gives the protein CASSFGSIPSGRFRTDTQYF.

The rearrangement links TRBV6-6 to TRBJ2-2; 9 positions agree with TRBD1. The CDR3 loop spans 14 amino acids. From germline, CDR1 is MNHNY and CDR2 SVGAGI (reference sequence). V shed 7 bases and J 6 bases; nucleotides not matched to a gene: 6. The CDR3 spells CASKRDRDAGELFF. As DNA, the CDR3 is TGTGCCAGCAAGAGGGACAGGGACGCCGGGGAGCTGTTTTTT.

The chain has TRBV6-5 and TRBJ2-2; TRBD1 matches at 9 bases. The CDR3 loop spans 16 amino acids. Looked up from germline, CDR1 is MNHEY and CDR2 is SVGAGI. V was clipped by 2 bases and J by 3 bases; unmatched bases: 4. The CDR3 loop reads CASSYGDRVYTGELFF. The CDR3 nucleotides are TGTGCCAGCAGTTACGGGGACAGGGTTTACACCGGGGAGCTGTTTTTT.

This chain joins TRBV11-2 and TRBJ2-5; 8 nucleotides agree with TRBD2. V lost 2 bases, J lost 1 base, and 6 bases stayed unmatched. The CDR3 runs to 16 residues. Germline assignment: CDR1 SGHAT and CDR2 FQNNGV. The CDR3 here is CASSLIGSGAQETQYF. The CDR3 bases are TGTGCCAGCAGCTTAATTGGTAGCGGGGCCCAAGAGACCCAGTACTTC.

This chain links TRBV5-6 with TRBJ1-4; weak D call: TRBD1 (6 bases). Deletions cut 2 bases from V and 8 bases from J, with 19 bases between. CDR3 length: 16 amino acids. CDR1 and CDR2 (germline): SGHDT, YYEEEE. Here the CDR3 reads CASSFPPHRANEKLFF. In DNA form, the CDR3 reads TGTGCCAGCAGCTTCCCCCCACACAGGGCAAACGAAAAACTGTTTTTT.

Only one count was recorded for this clone. The chain is built from TRBV5-5 and TRBJ2-2; 10 bases are shared with TRBD1. Germline V gene sequence: CDR1 SGHKS, CDR2 YYEKEE (reference sequence). The V gene end was trimmed by 4 bases and the J gene end by 5 bases; junction bases not matched to a gene: 5. This CDR3 region has 15 residues. The CDR3 sequence is CASSRMGQGTGELFF. The CDR3 nucleotides read TGTGCCAGCAGCCGCATGGGACAGGGGACCGGGGAGCTGTTTTTT.

The chain couples TRBV7-2 to TRBJ2-7; TRBD2 matches 9 bases. Per germline, CDR1 SGHTA and CDR2 FQGNSA. The CDR3 length is 14 residues. Trimming took 5 bases from V and 5 from J; bases not matched to a gene: 7. CDR3 DNA: TGTGCCAGCAGCCTGACTAGCGGCTCGAACGAGCAGTACGTC. Protein: CASSLTSGSNEQYV.

The CDR3 DNA sequence: TGCGCCAGCAGCCCCAACCCTTGGCGGGGACAGGGTTCCTACGAGCAGTACTTC. Translating gives CASSPNPWRGQGSYEQYF. The chain joins TRBV5-1 to TRBJ2-7; 9 positions agree with TRBD1. The length of the CDR3 is 18 residues. The V segment lost 4 bases and the J segment 1 base; nucleotides outside the gene matches: 15. Germline values: CDR1 SGHRS, CDR2 YFSETQ. The complete variable domain, with remaining parts taken from reference TRBV5-1 and TRBJ2-7, reads KAGVTQTPRYLIKTRGQQVTLSCSPISGHRSVSWYQQTPGQGLQFLFEYFSETQRNKGNFPGRFSGRQFSNSRSEMNVSTLELGDSALYLCASSPNPWRGQGSYEQYFGPGTRLTVT.

The J gene is TRBJ1-1, the V gene TRBV5-6; D not resolved. This CDR3 is built from 15 residues. V was shortened by 4 bases and J by 3 bases, with 16 bases between the two germline ends. Germline values: CDR1 SGHDT, CDR2 YYEEEE. CDR3 nucleotide sequence: TGTGCCAGCAGCACTACACCCACCGGGGACACTGAAGCTTTCTTT. Protein product: CASSTTPTGDTEAFF. Variable domain in full (rest from reference TRBV5-6 and TRBJ1-1): DAGVTQSPTHLIKTRGQQVTLRCSPKSGHDTVSWYQQALGQGPQFIFQYYEEEERQRGNFPDRFSGHQFPNYSSELNVNALLLGDSALYLCASSTTPTGDTEAFFGQGTRLTVV.